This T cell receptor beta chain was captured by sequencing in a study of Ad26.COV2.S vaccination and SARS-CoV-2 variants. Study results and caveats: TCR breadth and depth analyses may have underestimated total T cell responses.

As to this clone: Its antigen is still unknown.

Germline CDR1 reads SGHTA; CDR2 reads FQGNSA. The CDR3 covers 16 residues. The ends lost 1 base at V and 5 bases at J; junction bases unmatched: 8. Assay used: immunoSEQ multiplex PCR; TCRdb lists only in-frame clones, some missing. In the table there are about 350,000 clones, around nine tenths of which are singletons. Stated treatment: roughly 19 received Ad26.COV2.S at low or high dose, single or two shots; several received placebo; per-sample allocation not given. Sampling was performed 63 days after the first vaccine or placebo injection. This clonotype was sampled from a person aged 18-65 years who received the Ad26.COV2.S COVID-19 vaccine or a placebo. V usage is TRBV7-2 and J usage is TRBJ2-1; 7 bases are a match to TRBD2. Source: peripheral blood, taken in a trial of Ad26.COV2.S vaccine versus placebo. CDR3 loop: CASSLVRGSPDNEQFF. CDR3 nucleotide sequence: TGTGCCAGCAGCTTAGTGCGCGGGAGTCCTGACAATGAGCAGTTCTTC.